Listed below are T cell receptor beta chains from one sample, sequenced in a study of blood T cell repertoires in COVID-19. Profiling relied on immunoSEQ multiplex PCR, and the TCRdb table lists in-frame clones only, not all of them. The data contain approximately 89,000 clones, 75% to 85% of them singletons. Specimen: peripheral blood. These receptors were taken from a woman at least 80 years old with acute or convalescent COVID-19. Both conserved end residues are part of each CDR3. D genes are given only for firm matches. A row's size may be missing; if present it is once, few, many or a size class.

TRBJ1-5 | TRBV23-1 | NA | NA | 15 | TGCGCCAGCAGTCAACCCCGGGGTAGCAATCAGCCCCAGCATTTT | CASSQPRGSNQPQHF
TRBJ2-1 | TRBV5-6 | NA | TRBD2 | 15 | TGTGCCAGCACCACCCTAGCGGGGGGTTTCAATGAGCAGTTCTTC | CASTTLAGGFNEQFF
TRBJ2-1 | TRBV12-3/TRBV12-4 | NA | TRBD2 | 13 | TGTGCCAGCAGTTTGGTCCCGGGGGGTGAGCAGTTCTTC | CASSLVPGGEQFF
TRBJ2-2 | TRBV6-5 | NA | TRBD1 | 13 | TGTGCCAGCGGGCAGGGGGTTACCGGGGAGCTGTTTTTT | CASGQGVTGELFF
TRBJ1-2 | TRBV2 | NA | NA | 13 | TGTGCCAGCGGCCAGGGAAATAACTATGGCTACACCTTC | CASGQGNNYGYTF
TRBJ2-7 | TRBV6-5 | NA | NA | 12 | TGTGCCAGCAGAAAAGACAGCTACGAGCAGTACTTC | CASRKDSYEQYF
TRBJ2-5 | TRBV6-1 | NA | NA | 16 | TGTGCCAGCAGTGGCGAGGGGGGGGTGTACCAAGAGACCCAGTACTTC | CASSGEGGVYQETQYF
TRBJ2-3 | TRBV5-5 | NA | TRBD2 | 17 | TGTGCCAGCAGCTGGGGACTAGCGGAGGGAGGCACAGATACGCAGTATTTT | CASSWGLAEGGTDTQYF
TRBJ1-4 | TRBV4-1 | NA | NA | 14 | TGCGCCAGCAGCCAAGGGGACTCAAATGAAAAACTGTTTTTT | CASSQGDSNEKLFF
TRBJ1-1 | TRBV7-2 | NA | TRBD1 | 14 | TGTGCCAGTAAACCGGGACAGGCGAACACTGAAGCTTTCTTT | CASKPGQANTEAFF
TRBJ1-2 | TRBV7-6 | NA | TRBD1 | 14 | TGTGCCAGCAGCGCGGACAGGGTGGGCTATGGCTACACCTTC | CASSADRVGYGYTF
TRBJ1-2 | TRBV5-5 | NA | TRBD1 | 15 | TGTGCCAGCAGCTCGGGACAGTCGGGTGACTATGGCTACACCTTC | CASSSGQSGDYGYTF
TRBJ2-2 | TRBV4-2 | NA | TRBD2 | 15 | TGTGCCAGCAACCCCCCCCGGGGGGACACCGGGGAGCTGTTTTTT | CASNPPRGDTGELFF
TRBJ1-2 | TRBV6-5 | NA | TRBD1 | 14 | TGTGCCAGCGAAGCTGGGACAGCCGGATATGGCTACACCTTC | CASEAGTAGYGYTF
TRBJ2-3 | TRBV7-8 | NA | TRBD2 | 17 | TGTGCCAGCAGCTTGGTAGCGGGAGGGCTGGGCACAGATACGCAGTATTTT | CASSLVAGGLGTDTQYF
TRBJ2-1 | TRBV18 | few | NA | 14 | TGTGCCAGCTCAGGACGGGACTCAAACAATGAGCAGTTCTTC | CASSGRDSNNEQFF
TRBJ2-3 | TRBV7-6 | NA | NA | 15 | TGTGCCAGCAGCTTAGATTCGGGAGACACAGATACGCAGTATTTT | CASSLDSGDTDTQYF
TRBJ2-7 | TRBV5-5 | many | NA | 11 | TGTGCCAGCAGCCAATCACTTGAGCAGTACTTC | CASSQSLEQYF
TRBJ2-1 | TRBV5-6 | many | NA | 14 | TGTGCCAGCAGCTTCTCCTCGGACTCCTCCCGGCAGTTCTTC | CASSFSSDSSRQFF
TRBJ2-1 | TRBV10-2 | NA | TRBD2 | 16 | TGCGCCAGCAGTGATCGGGGGGGGCGGACCTACAATGAGCAGTTCTTC | CASSDRGGRTYNEQFF
TRBJ2-1 | TRBV18 | NA | TRBD1 | 17 | TGTGCCAGCTCACCAACAAATCCCGGGACAGGGAAGAATGAGCAGTTCTTC | CASSPTNPGTGKNEQFF
TRBJ2-4 | TRBV20-1 | once | NA | 15 | TGCAGTGCTAGTCGTGGGCCCGTAGCCAAAAACATTCAGTACTTC | CSASRGPVAKNIQYF
TRBJ2-1 | TRBV12-3/TRBV12-4 | few | NA | 13 | TGTGCCAGCAGTTTAGCGCTGGAGAGAGAGCAGTTCTTC | CASSLALEREQFF
TRBJ1-2 | TRBV5-1 | NA | TRBD1 | 13 | TGCGCCAGCAGCCGGGACAGGGAAAGCGTCTACACCTTC | CASSRDRESVYTF
TRBJ1-5 | TRBV6-6 | NA | TRBD1 | 14 | TGTGCCAGCAGCCACCGGGACAGGTATCAGCCCCAGCATTTT | CASSHRDRYQPQHF
TRBJ1-6 | TRBV18 | NA | NA | 15 | TGTGCCAGCTCACGGACCTCATCGGGAAATTCACCCCTCCACTTT | CASSRTSSGNSPLHF
TRBJ2-5 | TRBV2 | NA | NA | 13 | TGTGCCAGCAGCTACAGTCCCCGGGGGTCCCAGTACTTC | CASSYSPRGSQYF
TRBJ2-5 | TRBV5-6 | NA | NA | 16 | TGTGCCAGCAGCACTTTGCGATCCCGATCCCAAGAGACCCAGTACTTC | CASSTLRSRSQETQYF
TRBJ2-1 | TRBV30 | NA | NA | 13 | TGTGCCTGGAGCTCAGGGGGGACTTATGAGCAGTTCTTC | CAWSSGGTYEQFF
TRBJ2-5 | TRBV29-1 | NA | TRBD2 | 14 | TGCAGCGTCGGGGAGCGGGGGGGCCGGGAGACCCAGTACTTC | CSVGERGGRETQYF
TRBJ2-1 | TRBV5-1 | NA | TRBD2 | 16 | TGCGCCAGCAGCCCCCTCACTAGCGGGAGGCCCAATGAGCAGTTCTTC | CASSPLTSGRPNEQFF
TRBJ2-1 | TRBV5-4 | NA | TRBD2 | 14 | TGTGCCAGCAGCCGGGGACTAGCGGACAATGAGCAGTTCTTC | CASSRGLADNEQFF
TRBJ1-2 | TRBV7-6 | NA | TRBD1 | 15 | TGTGCCAGCAGCTCAACAGGGGGCGCGGGCTATGGCTACACCTTC | CASSSTGGAGYGYTF
TRBJ1-1 | TRBV7-6 | once | TRBD1 | 14 | TGTGCCAGCAGCTTGGGACAGGGATCCACTGAAGCTTTCTTT | CASSLGQGSTEAFF
TRBJ2-5 | TRBV2 | few | TRBD2 | 14 | TGTGCCAGCCGAGGGACTAGCGGGATCGGGACCCAGTACTTC | CASRGTSGIGTQYF
TRBJ2-3 | TRBV10-3 | NA | NA | 14 | TGTGCCATCAGTGGGGGGACTCGCACAGATACGCAGTATTTT | CAISGGTRTDTQYF
TRBJ2-7 | TRBV30 | NA | TRBD1 | 12 | TGTGCCCAAGGACAGGGTCGGTACGAGCAGTACTTC | CAQGQGRYEQYF
TRBJ1-4 | TRBV9 | NA | NA | 14 | TGTGCCAGCAGCGTCGGGATCAATAATGAAAAACTGTTTTTT | CASSVGINNEKLFF
TRBJ1-1 | TRBV7-9 | NA | TRBD1 | 16 | TGTGCCAGCAGCCCATTGGTCGGACAGGGAGACACTGAAGCTTTCTTT | CASSPLVGQGDTEAFF
TRBJ1-5 | TRBV7-9 | NA | TRBD1 | 16 | TGTGCCAGCAGCCTCGGACAGGGAGGGTGGGGGCAGCCCCAGCATTTT | CASSLGQGGWGQPQHF
TRBJ2-7 | TRBV2 | NA | NA | 15 | TGTGCCAGCCTATACTCCGGGACACATTCCTACGAGCAGTACTTC | CASLYSGTHSYEQYF